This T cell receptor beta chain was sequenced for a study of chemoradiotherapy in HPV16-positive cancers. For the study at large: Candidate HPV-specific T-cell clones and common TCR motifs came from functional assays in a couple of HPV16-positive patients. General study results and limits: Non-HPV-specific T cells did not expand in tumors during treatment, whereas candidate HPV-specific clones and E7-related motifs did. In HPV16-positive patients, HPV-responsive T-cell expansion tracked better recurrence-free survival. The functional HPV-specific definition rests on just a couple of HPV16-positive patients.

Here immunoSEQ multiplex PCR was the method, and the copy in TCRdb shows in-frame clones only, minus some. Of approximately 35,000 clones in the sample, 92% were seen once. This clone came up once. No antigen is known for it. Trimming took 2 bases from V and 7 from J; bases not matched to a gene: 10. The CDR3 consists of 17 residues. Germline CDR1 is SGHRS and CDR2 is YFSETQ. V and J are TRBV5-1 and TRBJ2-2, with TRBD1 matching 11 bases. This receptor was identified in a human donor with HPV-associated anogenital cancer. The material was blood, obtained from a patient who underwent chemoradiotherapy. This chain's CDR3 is CASSLRRTGGAIGELFF. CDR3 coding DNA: TGCGCCAGCAGCTTAAGAAGGACAGGGGGCGCGATCGGGGAGCTGTTTTTT.